Sequencing of this TCR beta chain was carried out in a study of human T cells and chemical hapten exposure. The wider study: Researchers reported sensitizing an approximately 2 cm by approximately 2 cm upper inner arm skin site with 2% DPC.

Trimming removed 7 bases from V and 3 bases from J, with 13 bases in between. CDR3 size: 14 residues. Germline V CDR1 and CDR2: SGDLS, YYNGEE. TCRdb re-called the RACE reads through MiXCR, storing one row per CDR3 protein. Among around 52,000 distinct CDR3 sequences listed, about 9.6% were seen once. This clonotype was observed a handful of times. Time point noted: patch test 1, 2 weeks after DPC sensitization. Treatment in this sample: therapeutic diphenylcyclopropenone sensitization with weekly scalp DPC. Sequenced material: whole blood, taken in connection with sensitization to the hapten diphenylcyclopropenone (DPC). The chain links TRBV9 to TRBJ1-4, with D perhaps matching TRBD1 (5 bases). The origin of this receptor is a woman in her thirties or forties with alopecia areata. Some clones in this sample may be carry-over from other donors' samples. The CDR3 DNA follows: TGTGCCAGCGCCGCAGGGCGGGCTAATGAAAAACTGTTTTTT. This translates into CASAAGRANEKLFF.